The T cell receptor beta chain described here comes from a study of CD8 T cells in ankylosing spondylitis. Germline CDR1 reads GTSNPN; CDR2 reads SVGIG (reference sequence). V dropped 3 bases and J dropped 4 bases, with 10 bases sitting between them. The CDR3 is 13 amino acids. TCRdb used MiXCR to reprocess the 5' RACE reads, holding one entry per CDR3 protein. The sample shows more than 60,000 distinct CDR3 sequences, approximately 5% of them seen only once. This clonotype has ten or more counts. This TCR was sampled from a male donor with ankylosing spondylitis or in good health (not recorded which). The sequencing sample was made of blood, either unsorted or a sorted T cell fraction (not recorded which). The chain carries TRBV30 and TRBJ1-5, with D hard to call. CDR3 in DNA: TGTGCCTGGAGAAAGTCCTATAATCAGCCCCAGCATTTT. Translation gives CAWRKSYNQPQHF.